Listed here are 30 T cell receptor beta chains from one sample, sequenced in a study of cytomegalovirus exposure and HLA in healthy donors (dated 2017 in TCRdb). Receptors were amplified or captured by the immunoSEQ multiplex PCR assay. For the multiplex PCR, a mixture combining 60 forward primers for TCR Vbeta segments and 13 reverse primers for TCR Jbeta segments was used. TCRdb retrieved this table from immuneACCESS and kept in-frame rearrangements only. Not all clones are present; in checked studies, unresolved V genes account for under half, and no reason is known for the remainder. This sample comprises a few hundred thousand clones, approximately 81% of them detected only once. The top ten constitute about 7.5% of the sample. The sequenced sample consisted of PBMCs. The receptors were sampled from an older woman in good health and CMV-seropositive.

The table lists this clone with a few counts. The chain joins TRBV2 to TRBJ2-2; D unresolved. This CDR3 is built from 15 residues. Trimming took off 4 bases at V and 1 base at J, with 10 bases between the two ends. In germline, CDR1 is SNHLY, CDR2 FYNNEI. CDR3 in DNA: TGTGCCAGCAGTGCGCTGGCCCTGAACACCGGGGAGCTGTTTTTT. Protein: CASSALALNTGELFF.

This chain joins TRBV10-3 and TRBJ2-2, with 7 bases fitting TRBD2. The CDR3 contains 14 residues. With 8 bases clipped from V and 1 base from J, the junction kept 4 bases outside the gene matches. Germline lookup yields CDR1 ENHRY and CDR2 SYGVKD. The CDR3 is CAIGRALNTGELFF. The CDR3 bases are TGTGCCATCGGGAGGGCATTGAACACCGGGGAGCTGTTTTTT.

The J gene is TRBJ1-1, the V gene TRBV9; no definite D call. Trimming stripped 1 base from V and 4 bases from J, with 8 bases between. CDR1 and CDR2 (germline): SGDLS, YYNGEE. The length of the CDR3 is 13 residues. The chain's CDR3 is CASSVSGLTEAFF. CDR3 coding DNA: TGTGCCAGCAGCGTATCAGGACTCACTGAAGCTTTCTTT.

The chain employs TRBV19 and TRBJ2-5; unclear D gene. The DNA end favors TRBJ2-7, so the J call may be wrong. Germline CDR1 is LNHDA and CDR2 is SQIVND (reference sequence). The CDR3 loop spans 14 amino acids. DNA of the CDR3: TGTGCCAGTAGTATAGCCGTTTCCGCCTACGAGCAGTACTTC. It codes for CASSIAVSAYEQYF.

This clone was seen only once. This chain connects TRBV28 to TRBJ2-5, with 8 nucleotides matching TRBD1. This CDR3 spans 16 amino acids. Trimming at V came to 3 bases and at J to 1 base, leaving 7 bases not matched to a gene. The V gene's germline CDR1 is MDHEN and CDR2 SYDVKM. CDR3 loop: CASSFAGQALQETQYF. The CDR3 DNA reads TGTGCCAGCAGTTTCGCGGGACAGGCCCTCCAAGAGACCCAGTACTTC.

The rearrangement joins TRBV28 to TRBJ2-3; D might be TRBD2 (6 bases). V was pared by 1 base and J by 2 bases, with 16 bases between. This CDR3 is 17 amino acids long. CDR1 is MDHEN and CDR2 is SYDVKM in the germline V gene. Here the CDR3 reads CASSLLVAEGITDTQYF. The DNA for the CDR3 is TGTGCCAGCAGTTTATTGGTAGCGGAGGGTATCACAGATACGCAGTATTTT.

The CDR3 sequence is CASSQEPRQTNEKLFF. The CDR3 nucleotides are TGTGCCAGCAGCCAAGAGCCAAGACAGACTAATGAAAAACTGTTTTTT. This rearrangement joins TRBV4-2 to TRBJ1-4, with TRBD1 as a possible D gene (5 bases). CDR3 size: 16 residues. V was trimmed by 0 bases and J by 2 bases, leaving 10 bases between them. Germline CDR1 LGHNA, CDR2 YNFKEQ.

CDR3 loop: CASSLTGVTQETQYF. For the CDR3, the DNA is TGTGCCAGCAGTCTGACAGGGGTAACACAAGAGACCCAGTACTTC. The V gene is TRBV9, the J gene TRBJ2-5; 8 bases are shared with TRBD1. Germline trimming cut 5 bases from V and 2 bases from J; bases unmatched to any gene: 8. The length of the CDR3 is 15 residues. Germline CDR1 is SGDLS and CDR2 is YYNGEE.

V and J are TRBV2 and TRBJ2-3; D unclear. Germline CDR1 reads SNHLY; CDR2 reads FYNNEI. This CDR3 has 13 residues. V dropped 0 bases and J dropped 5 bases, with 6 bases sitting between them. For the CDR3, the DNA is TGTGCCAGCAGTGAAGCGCGAGGAGATACGCAGTATTTT. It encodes CASSEARGDTQYF.

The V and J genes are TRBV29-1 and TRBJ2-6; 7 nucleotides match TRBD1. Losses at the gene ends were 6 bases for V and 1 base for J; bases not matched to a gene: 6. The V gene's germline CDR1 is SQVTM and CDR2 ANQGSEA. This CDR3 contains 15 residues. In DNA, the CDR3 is TGCAGCGTCCGGGACAGCTTTTCTGGGGCCAACGTCCTGACTTTC. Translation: CSVRDSFSGANVLTF. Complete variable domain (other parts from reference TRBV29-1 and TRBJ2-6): SAVISQKPSRDICQRGTSLTIQCQVDSQVTMMFWYRQQPGQSLTLIATANQGSEATYESGFVIDKFPISRPNLTFSTLTVSNMSPEDSSIYLCSVRDSFSGANVLTFGAGSRLTVL.

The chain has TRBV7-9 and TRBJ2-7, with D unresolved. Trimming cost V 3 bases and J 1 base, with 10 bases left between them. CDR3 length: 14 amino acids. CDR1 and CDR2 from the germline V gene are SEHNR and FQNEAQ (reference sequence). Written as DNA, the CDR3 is TGTGCCAGCAGCTTTGGGCCTGGGTCCTACGAGCAGTACTTC. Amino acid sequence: CASSFGPGSYEQYF.

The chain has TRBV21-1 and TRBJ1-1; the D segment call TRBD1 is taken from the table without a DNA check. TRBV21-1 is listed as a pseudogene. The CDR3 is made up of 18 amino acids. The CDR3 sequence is CASSKLYRERGMNTEAFF. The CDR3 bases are TGTGCCAGCAGCAAACTCTACAGGGAAAGGGGCATGAACACTGAAGCTTTCTTT.

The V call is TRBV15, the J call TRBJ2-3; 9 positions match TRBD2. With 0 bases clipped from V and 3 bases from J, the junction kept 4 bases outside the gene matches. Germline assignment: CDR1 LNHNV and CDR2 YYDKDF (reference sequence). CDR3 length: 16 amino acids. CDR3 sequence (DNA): TGTGCCACCAGCAGAGAGGCCAGCGGGAGGACAGATACGCAGTATTTT. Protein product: CATSREASGRTDTQYF. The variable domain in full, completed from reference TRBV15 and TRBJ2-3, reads DAMVIQNPRYQVTQFGKPVTLSCSQTLNHNVMYWYQQKSSQAPKLLFHYYDKDFNNEADTPDNFQSRRPNTSFCFLDIRSPGLGDTAMYLCATSREASGRTDTQYFGPGTRLTVL.

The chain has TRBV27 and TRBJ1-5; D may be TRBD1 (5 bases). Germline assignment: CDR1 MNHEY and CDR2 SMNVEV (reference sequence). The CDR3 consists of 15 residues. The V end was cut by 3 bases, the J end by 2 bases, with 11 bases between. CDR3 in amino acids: CASSFGGVGNQPQHF. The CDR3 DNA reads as TGTGCCAGCAGTTTCGGGGGGGTTGGCAATCAGCCCCAGCATTTT.

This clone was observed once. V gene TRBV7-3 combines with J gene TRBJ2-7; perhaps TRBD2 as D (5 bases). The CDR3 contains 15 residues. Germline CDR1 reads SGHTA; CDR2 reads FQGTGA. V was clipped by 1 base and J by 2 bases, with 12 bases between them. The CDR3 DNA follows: TGTGCCAGCAGCTTAAGTCGAGTAGCGACCTACGAGCAGTACTTC. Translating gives CASSLSRVATYEQYF.

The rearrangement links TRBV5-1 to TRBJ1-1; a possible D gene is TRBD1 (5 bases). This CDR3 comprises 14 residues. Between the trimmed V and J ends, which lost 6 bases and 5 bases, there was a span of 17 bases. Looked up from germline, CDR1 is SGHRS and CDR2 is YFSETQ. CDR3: CASKVGLGGTEAFF. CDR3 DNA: TGCGCCAGCAAAGTAGGGCTCGGGGGTACTGAAGCTTTCTTT.

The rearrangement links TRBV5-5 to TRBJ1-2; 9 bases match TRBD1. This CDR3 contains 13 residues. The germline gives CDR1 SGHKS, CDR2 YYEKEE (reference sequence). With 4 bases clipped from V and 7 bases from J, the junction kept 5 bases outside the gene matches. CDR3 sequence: CASSIQGAAGYTF. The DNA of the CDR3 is TGTGCCAGCAGCATACAGGGGGCTGCTGGCTACACCTTC. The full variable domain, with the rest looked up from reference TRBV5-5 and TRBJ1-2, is DAGVTQSPTHLIKTRGQQVTLRCSPISGHKSVSWYQQVLGQGPQFIFQYYEKEERGRGNFPDRFSARQFPNYSSELNVNALLLGDSALYLCASSIQGAAGYTFGSGTRLTVV.

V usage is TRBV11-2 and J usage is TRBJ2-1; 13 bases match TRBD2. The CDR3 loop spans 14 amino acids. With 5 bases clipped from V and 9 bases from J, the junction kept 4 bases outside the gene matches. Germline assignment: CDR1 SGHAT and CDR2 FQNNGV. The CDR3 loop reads CASSPGLAGTEQFF. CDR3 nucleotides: TGTGCCAGCAGCCCGGGACTAGCGGGAACTGAGCAGTTCTTC. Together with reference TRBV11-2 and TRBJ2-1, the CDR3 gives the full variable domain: EAGVAQSPRYKIIEKRQSVAFWCNPISGHATLYWYQQILGQGPKLLIQFQNNGVVDDSQLPKDRFSAERLKGVDSTLKIQPAKLEDSAVYLCASSPGLAGTEQFFGPGTRLTVL.

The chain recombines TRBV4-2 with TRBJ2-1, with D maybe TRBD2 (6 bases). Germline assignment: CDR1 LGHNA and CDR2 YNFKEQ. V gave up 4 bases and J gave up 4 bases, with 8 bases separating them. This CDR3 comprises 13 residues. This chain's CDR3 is CASSRAGYNEQFF. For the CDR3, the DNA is TGTGCCAGCAGCCGCGCGGGGTACAATGAGCAGTTCTTC.

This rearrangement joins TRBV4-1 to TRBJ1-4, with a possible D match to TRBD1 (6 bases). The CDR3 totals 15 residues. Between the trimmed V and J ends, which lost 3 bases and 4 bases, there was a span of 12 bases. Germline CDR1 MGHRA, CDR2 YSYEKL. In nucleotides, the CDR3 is TGCGCCAGCAGCCACCCTACAGGGAGTAATGAAAAACTGTTTTTT. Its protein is CASSHPTGSNEKLFF.

CDR3 amino acids: CASSLGDRAHNEAFF. The CDR3 DNA reads TGTGCCAGCAGCTTAGGGGACAGGGCCCATAATGAAGCTTTCTTT. The chain recombines TRBV7-3 with TRBJ1-1, with 9 bases fitting TRBD1. V trimming: 2 bases; J trimming: 7 bases; junction bases outside the gene matches: 8. Per germline, CDR1 SGHTA and CDR2 FQGTGA. This CDR3 region has 15 residues.

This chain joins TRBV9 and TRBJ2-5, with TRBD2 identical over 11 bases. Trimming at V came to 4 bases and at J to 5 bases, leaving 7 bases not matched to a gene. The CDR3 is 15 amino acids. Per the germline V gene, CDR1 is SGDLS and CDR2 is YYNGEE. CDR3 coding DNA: TGTGCCAGCAGCTTAACTAGCGGGAGCACGGAGACCCAGTACTTC. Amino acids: CASSLTSGSTETQYF.

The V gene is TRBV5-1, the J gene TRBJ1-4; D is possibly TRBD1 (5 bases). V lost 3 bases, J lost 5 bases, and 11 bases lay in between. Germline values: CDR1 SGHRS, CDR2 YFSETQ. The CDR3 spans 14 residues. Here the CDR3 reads CASSYSGLNEKLFF. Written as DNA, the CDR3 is TGCGCCAGCAGCTACTCAGGGCTCAATGAAAAACTGTTTTTT.

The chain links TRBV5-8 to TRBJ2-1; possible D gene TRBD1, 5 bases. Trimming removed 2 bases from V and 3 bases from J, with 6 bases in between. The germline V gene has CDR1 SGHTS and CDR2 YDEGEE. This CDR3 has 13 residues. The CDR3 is CASSFRDYNEQFF. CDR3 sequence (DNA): TGTGCCAGCAGCTTCAGGGACTACAATGAGCAGTTCTTC.

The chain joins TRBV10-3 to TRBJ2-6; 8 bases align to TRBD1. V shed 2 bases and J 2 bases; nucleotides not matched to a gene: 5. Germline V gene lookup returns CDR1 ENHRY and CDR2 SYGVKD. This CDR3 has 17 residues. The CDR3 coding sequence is TGTGCCATCAGTGAGATAGCAGGGGGCACTGGGGCCAACGTCCTGACTTTC. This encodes CAISEIAGGTGANVLTF.

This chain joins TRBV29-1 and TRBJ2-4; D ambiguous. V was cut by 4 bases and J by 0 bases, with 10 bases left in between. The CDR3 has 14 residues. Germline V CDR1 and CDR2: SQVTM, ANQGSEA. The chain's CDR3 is CSVVARLAKNIQYF. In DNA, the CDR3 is TGCAGCGTTGTTGCCAGGCTAGCCAAAAACATTCAGTACTTC.

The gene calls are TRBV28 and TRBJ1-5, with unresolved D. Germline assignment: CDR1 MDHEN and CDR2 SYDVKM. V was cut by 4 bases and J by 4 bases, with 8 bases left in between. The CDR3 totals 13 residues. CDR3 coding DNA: TGTGCCAGCAGTTCCAGACTAAATCAGCCCCAGCATTTT. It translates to CASSSRLNQPQHF.

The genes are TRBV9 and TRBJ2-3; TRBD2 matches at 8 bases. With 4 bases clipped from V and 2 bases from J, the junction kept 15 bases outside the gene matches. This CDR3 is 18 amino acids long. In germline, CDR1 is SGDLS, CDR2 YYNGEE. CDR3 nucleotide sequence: TGTGCCAGCAGCTTTACGGGAGGGGGTCGGGGGCACACAGATACGCAGTATTTT. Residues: CASSFTGGGRGHTDTQYF.

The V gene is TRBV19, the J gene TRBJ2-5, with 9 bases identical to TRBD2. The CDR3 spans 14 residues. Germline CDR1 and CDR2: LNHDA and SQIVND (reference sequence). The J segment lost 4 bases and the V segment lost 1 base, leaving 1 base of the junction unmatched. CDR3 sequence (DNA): TGTGCCAGTAGTATAGGAGCGGGAGGAGAGACCCAGTACTTC. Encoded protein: CASSIGAGGETQYF.

Here the CDR3 DNA reads TGTGCCAGCAGGCTAGCCCCCACCGGGGAGCTGTTTTTT. Its protein is CASRLAPTGELFF. The rearrangement joins TRBV6-1 to TRBJ2-2, with D perhaps TRBD2 (5 bases). Looked up from germline, CDR1 is MNHNS and CDR2 is SASEGT. The CDR3 has 13 amino acids. V was cut by 6 bases and J by 4 bases, with 9 bases left in between.